This T cell receptor beta chain comes out of a study of blood T cell repertoires in COVID-19. Study in general: Acute and convalescent COVID-19 specimens originated in the United States, Italy and Spain.

TCRdb keeps only in-frame clones here, not all; method: immunoSEQ multiplex PCR. Of around 87,000 clones in the sample, about 77% were seen once. The clonotype was recovered from a woman aged 80 or over with acute or convalescent COVID-19. Sequencing was carried out using peripheral blood.

The CDR3 here is CASSGGTGGTGNTIYF. CDR3 coding DNA: TGTGCCAGCAGCGGGGGGACAGGGGGCACTGGAAACACCATATATTTT. V is TRBV2 and J is TRBJ1-3, with 12 bases fitting TRBD1. The junction had 5 bases not matched to a gene; V was cut back by 6 bases and J by 2 bases. Germline V CDR1 and CDR2: SNHLY, FYNNEI. The CDR3 is 16 residues long.